The sequence of this T cell receptor (beta chain) was determined in a study of T cell responses to AZD1222 COVID-19 vaccine. In the case of this clone: The antigen is not known.

The table came from immunoSEQ multiplex PCR; TCRdb's copy has only in-frame clones and leaves some out. This table has about 140,000 clones, around 90% appearing once. CDR1 and CDR2 (germline): SQVTM, ANQGSEA. Trimming took 5 bases from V and 4 from J; bases not matched to a gene: 10. The CDR3 is 16 amino acids. Notes on the study in general: Across spike, vaccine-associated CD4 TCRs were found, dominant at 160-218 and 743-854. Per reports, nearly half of all spike-specific TCRs target regions that are unmutated in variants. White British ancestry dominated among donors, who included more females, and clonal diversity was possibly underestimated.

The sequences come from peripheral blood, collected on day 0 of AZD1222 vaccination. The source of this sequence is an adult in good health. This sequence joins TRBV29-1 and TRBJ2-6; 8 bases line up with TRBD1. The CDR3 loop is CSVLGTGLSGANVLTF. The CDR3 coding sequence is TGCAGCGTTCTTGGGACAGGACTGTCAGGGGCCAACGTCCTGACTTTC.